The T cell receptor (beta chain) described here comes from a study of blood T cell repertoires in COVID-19. As for the study in general: The study drew acute and convalescent COVID-19 samples from the United States, Italy and Spain. From T cells, B-cell-depleted T cells, or PBMCs came the material, which was cDNA or gDNA.

In the original analysis: Amplification of reference gene primers provided the estimated nucleated cell counts. Generated by immunoSEQ multiplex PCR, the TCRdb table keeps only in-frame clones and is missing some. For V, J and clone size, that table is used; D and trimming come from the DNA. Among approximately 200,000 clones listed, approximately 83% were seen once. V trimming: 6 bases; J trimming: 1 base; junction bases outside the gene matches: 7. From germline, CDR1 is KGHSH and CDR2 LQKENI. The CDR3 consists of 15 residues. The origin of this receptor is a woman under 40 who had recovered from COVID-19. Sequenced sample: peripheral blood. The rearrangement links TRBV18 to TRBJ2-7, with 9 bases identical to TRBD1. The chain's CDR3 is CASSQAGTGSYEQYF. The DNA of the CDR3 is TGTGCCAGCTCCCAAGCCGGGACAGGGTCCTACGAGCAGTACTTC.